A single sample gave rise to the 14 T cell receptor beta chains below, sequenced in a study of siplizumab effects on memory and regulatory T cells. TCRdb's table, derived via immunoSEQ multiplex PCR, lists solely in-frame clones and lacks some. The table has around 45,000 clones, over 75% seen once. Sequencing was performed on naive CD8+ T cells sorted from blood. The origin of the receptors is a human donor in good health.

The chain couples TRBV29-1 to TRBJ2-5, with 7 bases that match TRBD2. The length of the CDR3 is 14 residues. With V trimmed by 7 bases and J by 1 base, 9 bases remained unmatched. Per the germline V gene, CDR1 is SQVTM and CDR2 is ANQGSEA. In nucleotides, the CDR3 is TGCAGCGCGGTCCTAGCGGTCTTCCAAGAGACCCAGTACTTC. As protein: CSAVLAVFQETQYF.

The CDR3 nucleotides are TGCGCCAGCAGCCAAGAACGCGTTACCAACTACAATGAGCAGTTCTTC. It translates to CASSQERVTNYNEQFF. The chain combines TRBV4-1 with TRBJ2-1; D unresolved. The V gene lost 0 bases and the J gene lost 3 bases, with 12 bases spanning the gap. The CDR3 consists of 16 residues. Germline V lookup: CDR1 MGHRA, CDR2 YSYEKL.

The chain uses TRBV19 and TRBJ1-5; tentatively, D is TRBD1 (6 bases). Germline-derived CDR1 and CDR2 are LNHDA and SQIVND (reference sequence). The CDR3 is made up of 16 amino acids. The V gene lost 3 bases and the J gene lost 6 bases, with 18 bases spanning the gap. This CDR3 is CASSIAGDLDRQPQHF. Written as DNA, the CDR3 is TGTGCCAGTAGTATCGCAGGGGATCTCGATCGTCAGCCCCAGCATTTT.

The chain is built from TRBV6-5 and TRBJ1-2; D might be TRBD1 (5 bases). CDR1 is MNHEY, CDR2 SVGAGI, per germline. V lost 4 bases and J lost 3, with 15 bases in between. The CDR3 covers 15 residues. For the CDR3, the DNA is TGTGCCAGCAGTTCGCGGACACGGCGGGACTATGGCTACACCTTC. Its translation is CASSSRTRRDYGYTF.

V and J are TRBV19 and TRBJ1-5; D gene unclear. The CDR3 contains 15 residues. Germline CDR1 reads LNHDA; CDR2 reads SQIVND (reference sequence). Trimming shortened V by 4 bases and J by 3 bases, and 13 bases separated the two germline ends. CDR3 DNA: TGTGCCAGTAGTAAAACCCAAGGGATCAATCAGCCCCAGCATTTT. This translates into CASSKTQGINQPQHF.

The rearrangement links TRBV10-3 to TRBJ2-1; 9 nucleotides match TRBD1. Trimming took 2 bases from V and 2 from J; bases not matched to a gene: 4. The germline CDR1 and CDR2 sequences are ENHRY and SYGVKD. This CDR3 has 16 residues. The CDR3 loop is CAISEARTGAYNEQFF. The CDR3 DNA sequence: TGTGCCATCAGTGAGGCTAGGACAGGGGCCTACAATGAGCAGTTCTTC.

V gene TRBV11-2 combines with J gene TRBJ1-1; D unresolved. CDR3 length: 11 residues. With 5 bases removed from V and 10 bases from J, the gap between germline ends came to 11 bases. Germline V gives CDR1 SGHAT, CDR2 FQNNGV. The CDR3 region has the DNA TGTGCCAGCAGCGTGTGGGAGGGAGCTTTCTTT. It translates to CASSVWEGAFF.

This clone was seen once. The chain is built from TRBV27 and TRBJ2-7, with 9 bases identical to TRBD1. Germline V gene lookup returns CDR1 MNHEY and CDR2 SMNVEV (reference sequence). Losses at the gene ends were 8 bases for V and 3 bases for J; bases not matched to a gene: 8. The CDR3 covers 14 residues. The CDR3 spells CASCRGTGNYEQYF. The CDR3 nucleotides read TGTGCCAGCTGTCGCGGGACAGGGAACTACGAGCAGTACTTC.

This chain joins TRBV6-5 and TRBJ2-5; D possibly corresponds to TRBD2 (6 bases). The CDR3 loop spans 13 amino acids. CDR1 and CDR2 (germline): MNHEY, SVGAGI. V lost 2 bases, J lost 11 bases, and 15 bases lay in between. CDR3 bases: TGTGCCAGCAGTTACGGGGGGACGAGAGAGCAGTACTTC. It translates to CASSYGGTREQYF.

V usage is TRBV27 and J usage is TRBJ2-7, with 10 bases fitting TRBD2. The V segment lost 5 bases and the J segment 2 bases; nucleotides outside the gene matches: 3. There are 14 residues in the CDR3. From germline, CDR1 is MNHEY and CDR2 SMNVEV (reference sequence). The CDR3 sequence is CASSRGLAAYEQYF. CDR3 bases: TGTGCCAGCAGTCGTGGACTAGCGGCCTACGAGCAGTACTTC.

The V gene is TRBV12-1, the J gene TRBJ1-5. TRBV12-1 is marked as a pseudogene. The CDR3 is made up of 16 amino acids. The DNA of the CDR3 is TGTGCCAGCAGCTTCCAGACAGGAGGGGGGAATCAGCCCCAGCATTTT. Its translation: CASSFQTGGGNQPQHF.

The V call is TRBV10-1, the J call TRBJ2-2; weak D call: TRBD1 (6 bases). Germline CDR1 is WNHNN and CDR2 is SYGVQD (reference sequence). The V and J ends lost 1 base and 3 bases respectively, with 6 bases between them. The CDR3 runs 14 residues. The CDR3 nucleotides are TGCGCCAGCAGTGAGTGGACAGACACCGGGGAGCTGTTTTTT. Protein: CASSEWTDTGELFF.

The rearrangement uses TRBV7-7 and TRBJ2-1; 7 bases are a match to TRBD2. V lost 2 bases to trimming and J lost 7 bases; unmatched junction nucleotides: 2. CDR3 size: 13 residues. Germline values: CDR1 SSHAT, CDR2 FNYEAQ (reference sequence). CDR3 DNA sequence: TGTGCCAGCAGCTTATCTAGCGGTAATGAGCAGTTCTTC. This sequence encodes CASSLSSGNEQFF.

V usage is TRBV7-9 and J usage is TRBJ2-7; 8 bases match TRBD2. J was trimmed by 2 bases and V by 2 bases; bases with no gene match: 8. Germline assignment: CDR1 SEHNR and CDR2 FQNEAQ (reference sequence). CDR3 length equals 16 residues. DNA of the CDR3: TGTGCCAGCAGCTTACATGTAGGGACTAGAGCCTACGAGCAGTACTTC. It yields the protein CASSLHVGTRAYEQYF.